This TCR beta chain was identified during a study of blood T cell repertoires in COVID-19. The assay was immunoSEQ multiplex PCR, and TCRdb's table has in-frame clones only and misses some. This table has hundreds of thousands of clones, more than 70% appearing once. CDR1 is SGHRS, CDR2 YFSETQ, per germline. The CDR3 consists of 15 residues. The V segment lost 0 bases and the J segment 9 bases; nucleotides outside the gene matches: 5. Sample: peripheral blood. The sequence derives from a woman between 50 and 59 years old with COVID-19, enrolled during active disease. The chain is built from TRBV5-1 and TRBJ2-1, with TRBD2 matching over 11 bases. CDR3 amino acids: CASSLGLAGGSEQFF. The CDR3 DNA follows: TGCGCCAGCAGCTTGGGCCTAGCGGGGGGTAGTGAGCAGTTCTTC.